The present entry profiles one TCR beta chain with its context. The source of the sample is a study of blood T cell repertoires in COVID-19. Study-level background: PBMCs, B-cell-depleted T cells, or T cells were the source of the cDNA or gDNA that made up the material.

V shed 0 bases and J 5 bases; nucleotides not matched to a gene: 4. Germline CDR1 LNHDA, CDR2 SQIVND (reference sequence). There are 14 residues in the CDR3. Profiling relied on immunoSEQ multiplex PCR, and the TCRdb table lists in-frame clones only, not all of them. Of some 130,000 clones in the sample, over 65% were seen once. Living in 24 US areas, the participants were between about 18 and 100 years of age. Self-reported history from a screening survey and questionnaire set each donor's cohort. V and J are TRBV19 and TRBJ2-7, with 7 nucleotides matching TRBD1. Input material: PBMCs or T cells enriched from blood (not recorded which). This sequence originates from a woman in her fifties or sixties who had recovered from COVID-19. The CDR3 loop is CASSIDPTGNEQYF. For the CDR3, the DNA is TGTGCCAGTAGTATAGACCCGACAGGGAACGAGCAGTACTTC. Variable domain in full (rest from reference TRBV19 and TRBJ2-7): DGGITQSPKYLFRKEGQNVTLSCEQNLNHDAMYWYRQDPGQGLRLIYYSQIVNDFQKGDIAEGYSVSREKKESFPLTVTSAQKNPTAFYLCASSIDPTGNEQYFGPGTRLTVT.